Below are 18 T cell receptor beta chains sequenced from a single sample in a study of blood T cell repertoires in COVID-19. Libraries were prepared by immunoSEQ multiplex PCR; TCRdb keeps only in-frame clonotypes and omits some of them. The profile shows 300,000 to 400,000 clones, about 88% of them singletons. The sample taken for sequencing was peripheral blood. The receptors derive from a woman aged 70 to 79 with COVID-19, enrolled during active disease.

The DNA of the CDR3 is TGTGCCAGCAGCTTTCCCCCTTTATCTACGCAGTATTTT. Its protein is CASSFPPLSTQYF. The chain carries TRBV7-2 and TRBJ2-3; D gene unclear. V gave up 3 bases and J gave up 8 bases, with 12 bases separating them. Germline V gene sequence: CDR1 SGHTA, CDR2 FQGNSA. The CDR3 has 13 residues.

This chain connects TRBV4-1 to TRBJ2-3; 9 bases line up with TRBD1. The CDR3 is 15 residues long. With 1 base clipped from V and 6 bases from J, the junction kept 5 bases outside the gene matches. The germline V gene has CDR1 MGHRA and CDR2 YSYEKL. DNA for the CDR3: TGCGCCAGCAGCCAAGTGGGGACAGGGCCGGATACGCAGTATTTT. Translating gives CASSQVGTGPDTQYF.

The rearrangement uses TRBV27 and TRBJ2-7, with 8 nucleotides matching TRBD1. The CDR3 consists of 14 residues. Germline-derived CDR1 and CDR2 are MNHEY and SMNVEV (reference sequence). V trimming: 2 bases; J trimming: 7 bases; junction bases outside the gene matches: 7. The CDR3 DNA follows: TGTGCCAGCAGTTTAGGGCAGGGGGCTGGTGAGCAGTACTTC. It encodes CASSLGQGAGEQYF.

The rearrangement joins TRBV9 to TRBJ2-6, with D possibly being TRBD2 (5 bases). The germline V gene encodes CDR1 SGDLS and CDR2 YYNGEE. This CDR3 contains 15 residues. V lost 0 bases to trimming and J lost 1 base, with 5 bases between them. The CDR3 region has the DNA TGTGCCAGCAGCGTAGGAGGGTCTGGGGCCAACGTCCTGACTTTC. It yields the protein CASSVGGSGANVLTF.

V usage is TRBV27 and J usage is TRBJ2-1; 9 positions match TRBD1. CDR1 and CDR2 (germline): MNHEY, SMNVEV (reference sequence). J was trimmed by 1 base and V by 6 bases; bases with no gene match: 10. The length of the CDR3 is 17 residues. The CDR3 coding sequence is TGTGCCAGCAGAAGGGACAGGGCCCCCTCATCCTACAATGAGCAGTTCTTC. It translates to CASRRDRAPSSYNEQFF.

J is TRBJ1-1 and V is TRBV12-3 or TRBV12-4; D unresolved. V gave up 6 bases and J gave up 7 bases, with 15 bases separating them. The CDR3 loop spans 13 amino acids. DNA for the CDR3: TGTGCCAGCAGGTTTAAGAGCGGTCTTGAAGCTTTCTTT. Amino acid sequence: CASRFKSGLEAFF.

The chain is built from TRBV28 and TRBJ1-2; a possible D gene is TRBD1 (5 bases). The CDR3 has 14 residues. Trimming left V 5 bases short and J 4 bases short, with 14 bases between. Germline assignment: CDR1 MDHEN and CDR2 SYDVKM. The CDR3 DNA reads TGTGCCAGCAGTACGGTCAGGGTTCCCTATGGCTACACCTTC. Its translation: CASSTVRVPYGYTF.

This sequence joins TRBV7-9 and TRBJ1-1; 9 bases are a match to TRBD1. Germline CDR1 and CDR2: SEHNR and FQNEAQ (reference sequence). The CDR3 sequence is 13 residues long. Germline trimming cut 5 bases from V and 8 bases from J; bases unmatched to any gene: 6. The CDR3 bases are TGTGCCAGCAGCCCCCCACAGGGGGCAGAAGCTTTCTTT. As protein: CASSPPQGAEAFF.

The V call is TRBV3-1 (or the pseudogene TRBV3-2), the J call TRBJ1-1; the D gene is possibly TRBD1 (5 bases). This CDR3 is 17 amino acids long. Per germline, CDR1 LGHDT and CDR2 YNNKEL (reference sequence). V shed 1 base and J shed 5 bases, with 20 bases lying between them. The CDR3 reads CASSQVMKGKKDTEAFF. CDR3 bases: TGTGCCAGCAGCCAAGTCATGAAGGGGAAGAAGGATACTGAAGCTTTCTTT.

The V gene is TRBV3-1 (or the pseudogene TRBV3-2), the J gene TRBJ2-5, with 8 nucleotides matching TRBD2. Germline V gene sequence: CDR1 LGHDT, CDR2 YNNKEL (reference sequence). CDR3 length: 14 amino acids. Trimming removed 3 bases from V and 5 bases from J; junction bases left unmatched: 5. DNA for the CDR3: TGTGCCAGCAGCCAGACTAGCGCTGGGGAGACCCAGTACTTC. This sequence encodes CASSQTSAGETQYF.

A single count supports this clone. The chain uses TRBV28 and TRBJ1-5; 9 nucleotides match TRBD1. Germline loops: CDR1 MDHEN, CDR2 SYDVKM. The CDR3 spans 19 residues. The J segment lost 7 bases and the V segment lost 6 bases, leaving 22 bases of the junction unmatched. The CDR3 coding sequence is TGTGCCAGCAGCTCAGTTTTGGGTGCCGGGACAGGGATTCGGCAGCCCCAGCATTTT. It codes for CASSSVLGAGTGIRQPQHF.

The chain's CDR3 is CASSGGQGVFGNTIYF. In DNA, the CDR3 is TGCGCCAGCAGCGGGGGACAGGGCGTGTTTGGAAACACCATATATTTT. This chain connects TRBV5-1 to TRBJ1-3, with 9 bases that match TRBD1. Germline CDR1 and CDR2: SGHRS and YFSETQ. J gave up 3 bases and V 4 bases, and 8 bases lay outside the gene matches. The CDR3 is made up of 16 amino acids. The entire variable domain, with the rest obtained from reference TRBV5-1 and TRBJ1-3, is as follows: KAGVTQTPRYLIKTRGQQVTLSCSPISGHRSVSWYQQTPGQGLQFLFEYFSETQRNKGNFPGRFSGRQFSNSRSEMNVSTLELGDSALYLCASSGGQGVFGNTIYFGEGSWLTVV.

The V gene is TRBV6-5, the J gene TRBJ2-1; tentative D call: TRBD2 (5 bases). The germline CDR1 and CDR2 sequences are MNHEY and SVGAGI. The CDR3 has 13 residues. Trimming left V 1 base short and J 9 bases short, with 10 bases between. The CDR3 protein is CASSYYGVGEQFF. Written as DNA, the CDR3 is TGTGCCAGCAGTTACTACGGGGTCGGTGAGCAGTTCTTC.

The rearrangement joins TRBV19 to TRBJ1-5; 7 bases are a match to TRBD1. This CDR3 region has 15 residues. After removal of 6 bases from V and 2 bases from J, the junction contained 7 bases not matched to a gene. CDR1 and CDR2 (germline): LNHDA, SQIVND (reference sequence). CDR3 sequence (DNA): TGTGCCAGTAGCCGACAGGGTTGGGGCAATCAGCCCCAGCATTTT. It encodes CASSRQGWGNQPQHF.

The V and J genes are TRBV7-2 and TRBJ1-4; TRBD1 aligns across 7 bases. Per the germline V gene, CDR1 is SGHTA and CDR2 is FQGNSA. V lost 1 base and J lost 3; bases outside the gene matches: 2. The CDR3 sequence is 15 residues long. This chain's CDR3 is CASSLVGGSNEKLFF. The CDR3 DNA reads TGTGCCAGCAGCTTAGTAGGGGGCTCTAATGAAAAACTGTTTTTT.

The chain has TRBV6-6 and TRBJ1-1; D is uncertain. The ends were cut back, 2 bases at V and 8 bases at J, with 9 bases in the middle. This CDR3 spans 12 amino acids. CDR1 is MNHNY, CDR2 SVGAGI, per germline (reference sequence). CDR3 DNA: TGTGCCAGCAGTTACCGAGGGCAGGAAGCTTTCTTT. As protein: CASSYRGQEAFF.

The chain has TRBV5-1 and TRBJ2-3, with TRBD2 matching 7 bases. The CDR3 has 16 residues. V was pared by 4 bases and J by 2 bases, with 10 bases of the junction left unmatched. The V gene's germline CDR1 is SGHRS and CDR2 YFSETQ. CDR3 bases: TGCGCCAGCAGCCCTCGACCCAGCGGGGACACAGATACGCAGTATTTT. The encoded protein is CASSPRPSGDTDTQYF.

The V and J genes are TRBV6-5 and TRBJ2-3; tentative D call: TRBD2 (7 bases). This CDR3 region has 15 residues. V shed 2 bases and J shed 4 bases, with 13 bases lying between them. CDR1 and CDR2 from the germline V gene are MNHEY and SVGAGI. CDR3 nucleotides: TGTGCCAGCAGTTACGAGGCGGGGGCCGCAGATACGCAGTATTTT. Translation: CASSYEAGAADTQYF.